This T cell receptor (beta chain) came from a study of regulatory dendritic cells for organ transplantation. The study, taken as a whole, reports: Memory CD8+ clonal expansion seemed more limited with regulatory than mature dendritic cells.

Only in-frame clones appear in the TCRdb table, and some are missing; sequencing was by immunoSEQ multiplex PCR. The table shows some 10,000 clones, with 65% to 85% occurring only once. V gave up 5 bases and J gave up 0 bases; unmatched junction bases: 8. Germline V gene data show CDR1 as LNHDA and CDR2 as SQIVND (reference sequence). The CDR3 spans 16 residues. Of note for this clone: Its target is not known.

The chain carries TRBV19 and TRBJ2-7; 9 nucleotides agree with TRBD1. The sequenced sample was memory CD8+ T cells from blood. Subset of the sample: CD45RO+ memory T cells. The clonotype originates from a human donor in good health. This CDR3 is CASSPEQGAASYEQYF. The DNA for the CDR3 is TGTGCCAGTAGTCCCGAACAGGGGGCGGCCTCCTACGAGCAGTACTTC.